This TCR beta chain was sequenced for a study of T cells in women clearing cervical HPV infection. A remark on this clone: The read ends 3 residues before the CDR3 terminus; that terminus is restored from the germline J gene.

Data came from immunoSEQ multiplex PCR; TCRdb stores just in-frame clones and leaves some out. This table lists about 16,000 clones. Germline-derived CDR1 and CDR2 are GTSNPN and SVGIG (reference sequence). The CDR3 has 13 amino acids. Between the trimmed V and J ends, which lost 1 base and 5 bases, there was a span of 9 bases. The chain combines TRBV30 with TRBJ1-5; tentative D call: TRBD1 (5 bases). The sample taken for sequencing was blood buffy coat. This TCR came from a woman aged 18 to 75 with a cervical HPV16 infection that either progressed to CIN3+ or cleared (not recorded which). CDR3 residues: CAWSDRIHQPQHF. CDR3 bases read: TGTGCCTGGAGTGACAGGATCCATCAGCCC.